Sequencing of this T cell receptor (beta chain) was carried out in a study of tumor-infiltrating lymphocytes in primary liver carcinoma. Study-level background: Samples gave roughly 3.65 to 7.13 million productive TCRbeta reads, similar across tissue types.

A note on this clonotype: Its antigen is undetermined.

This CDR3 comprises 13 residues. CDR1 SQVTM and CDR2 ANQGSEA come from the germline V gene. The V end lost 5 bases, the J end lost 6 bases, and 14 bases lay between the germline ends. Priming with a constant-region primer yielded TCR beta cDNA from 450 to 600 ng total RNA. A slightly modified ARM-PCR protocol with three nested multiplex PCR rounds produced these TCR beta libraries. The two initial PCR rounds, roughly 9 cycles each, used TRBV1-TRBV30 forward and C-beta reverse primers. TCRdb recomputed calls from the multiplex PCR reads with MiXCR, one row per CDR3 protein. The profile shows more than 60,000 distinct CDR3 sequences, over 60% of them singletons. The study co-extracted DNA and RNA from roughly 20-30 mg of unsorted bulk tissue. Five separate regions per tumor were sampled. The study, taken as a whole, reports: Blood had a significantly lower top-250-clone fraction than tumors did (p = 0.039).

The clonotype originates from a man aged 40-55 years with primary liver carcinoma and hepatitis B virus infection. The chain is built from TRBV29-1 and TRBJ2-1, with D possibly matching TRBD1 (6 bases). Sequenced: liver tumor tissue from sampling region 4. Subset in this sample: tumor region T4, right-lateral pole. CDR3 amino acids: CSVNAQGSNEQFF. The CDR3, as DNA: TGCAGCGTTAATGCTCAGGGGAGCAATGAGCAGTTCTTC.